Given below is one T cell receptor beta chain in context. Germline CDR1 is MGHRA and CDR2 is YSYEKL. The V and J ends lost 2 bases and 6 bases respectively, with 14 bases between them. The CDR3 has 15 amino acids. The sample originates from a study of blood T cell repertoires in COVID-19. Study background: Samples came from the United States, Italy and Spain, spanning acute and convalescent COVID-19. T cells, B-cell-depleted T cells, or PBMCs supplied cDNA or gDNA.

In the source study's methods: Estimated nucleated cell counts came from reference gene primer amplification. TCRdb's table, derived via immunoSEQ multiplex PCR, lists solely in-frame clones and lacks some. Clone size and V and J calls were adopted from that table, with D and trimming inferred from the DNA. The repertoire consists of fewer than 200,000 clones, with roughly 87% occurring once and the leading ten covering 1.5% to 2%. The J gene is TRBJ2-1, the V gene TRBV4-1, with D maybe TRBD2 (6 bases). Sequenced: peripheral blood. This TCR was recovered from a man younger than 30 who had recovered from COVID-19. DNA for the CDR3: TGCGCCAGCAGCCAATCCCCGGGAGTCGTCAATGAGCAGTTCTTC. This codes for CASSQSPGVVNEQFF.